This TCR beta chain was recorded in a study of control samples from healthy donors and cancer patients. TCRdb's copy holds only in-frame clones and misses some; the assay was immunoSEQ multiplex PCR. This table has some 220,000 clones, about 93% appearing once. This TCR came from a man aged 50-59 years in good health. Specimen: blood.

The CDR3 DNA reads TGTGCCAGCAGTTACAGGGGGCTTATAGCTTTCTTT. Amino acid sequence: CASSYRGLIAFF. The chain has TRBV28 and TRBJ1-1, with 9 bases fitting TRBD1. Germline V gives CDR1 MDHEN, CDR2 SYDVKM. With V trimmed by 4 bases and J by 10 bases, 4 bases remained unmatched. The CDR3 has 12 residues.